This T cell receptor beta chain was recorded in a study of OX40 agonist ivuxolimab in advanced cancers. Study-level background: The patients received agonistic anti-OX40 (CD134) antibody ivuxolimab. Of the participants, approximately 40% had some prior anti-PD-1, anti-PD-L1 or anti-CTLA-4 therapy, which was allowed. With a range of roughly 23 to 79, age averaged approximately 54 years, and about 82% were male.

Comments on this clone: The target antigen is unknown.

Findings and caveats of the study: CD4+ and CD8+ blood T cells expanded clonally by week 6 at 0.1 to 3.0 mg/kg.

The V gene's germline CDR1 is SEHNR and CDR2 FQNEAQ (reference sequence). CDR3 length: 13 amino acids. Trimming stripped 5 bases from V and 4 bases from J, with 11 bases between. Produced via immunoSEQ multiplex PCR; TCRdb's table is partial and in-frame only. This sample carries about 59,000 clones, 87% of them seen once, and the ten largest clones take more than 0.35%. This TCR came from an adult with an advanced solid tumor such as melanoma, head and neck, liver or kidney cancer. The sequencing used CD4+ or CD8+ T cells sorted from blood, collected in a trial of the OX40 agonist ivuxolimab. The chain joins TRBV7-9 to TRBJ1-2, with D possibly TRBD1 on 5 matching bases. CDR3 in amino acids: CASSLLGGYGYTF. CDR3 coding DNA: TGTGCCAGCAGCCTCCTCGGGGGCTATGGCTACACCTTC.